This T cell receptor (beta chain) appears in the sequencing data of a study of T-cell memory formation after mild COVID-19 (dated by TCRdb to about 2021). Background for the entire study: TCR sequence clusters from the two donors were largely donor specific. In a couple of donors, T-cell clones that expanded and contracted after mild COVID-19 were followed by sequencing TCRalpha and TCRbeta repertoires longitudinally. Two young, previously healthy adult volunteers, one female and one male, were included in the cohort.

The instrument was an Illumina NovaSeq 6000. TCRalpha and TCRbeta cDNA libraries were built by 5'RACE with constant-segment primers, adding sample barcodes and unique molecular identifiers. Trizol reagent was used to extract RNA from every sample. Libraries were amplified in two PCR steps, with a second sample barcode and Illumina TruSeq adapters added in the second step. Libraries were sequenced on an Illumina NovaSeq with 2 x 150 bp paired-end reads. Regarding the original processing steps: With migec v1.2.7, reads were demultiplexed and then collapsed into UMI-guided consensus sequences. Using mixcr v2.1.11, UMI consensuses were aligned to TRA and TRB V and J templates and then assembled into clonotypes. Expanded or contracted clonotypes were those called significant by both edgeR and NoisET, with noise models trained on biological replicates. edgeR calls used a false discovery rate-adjusted p below 0.01 and a log2 fold-change threshold of 1. As an exploratory analysis of dynamics, PCA with hierarchical clustering was applied to max-normalized trajectories of the 1000 most abundant clonotypes. The CD4 or CD8 phenotype of responding clones was assigned using the separately sequenced CD4+ and CD8+ repertoires. TCRdb applied fastp at Q25 and MiXCR to the public reads, then kept only in-frame beta chains. Duplicate CDR3 protein sequences are folded into a single record with the most common DNA and genes. For this entry, the V and J calls and clone size follow TCRdb and not the study's own pipeline. Present in this sample are around 400,000 distinct CDR3 sequences, 24% of which were seen just once. The leading ten clones occupy around 8.7% of the sample.

V is pared back by 4 bases and J by 5 bases, with 12 bases lying between the germline termini. CDR1 and CDR2 were assigned from the germline V gene as SQVTM and ANQGSEA. The CDR3 covers 13 residues, taking in both the cysteine and the phenylalanine. Only the CDR3 DNA stays, 39 bases, in frame from base 1. This clonotype was seen only a few times. Its specific antigen is unknown. No much larger clone exists at a distance of one base, and base qualities are not known. Ficoll-Paque density gradient centrifugation was used to isolate PBMCs. General study outcomes and caveats: The study included only a couple of mild cases, and larger cohorts that include severe cases with pre-infection samples were judged to be necessary. Whether the second-wave clones peaking on day 37 were SARS-CoV-2 specific was not confirmed. Contracting CD4+ clones were located mainly in the CM and EM memory subsets, whereas CD8+ clones were found to be enriched in EMRA. Clones contracting from day 15 to 85 had balanced CD4/CD8 phenotypes, while a second wave expanding from day 15 to 37 was biased towards CD4+. Some responding clones were detected in pre-infection memory, suggesting pre-existing cross-reactive memory T cells joined the SARS-CoV-2 response.

The TCR sequence derives from an adult woman who had mild COVID-19 (a few samples of this study predate the infection). The sample titles of this study are shuffled in the database, so cell type and time point are left out; the donor was told from shared clones. The sequenced material came from PBMCs or a T cell subset sorted from them (not recorded which). The chain uses TRBV29-1 and TRBJ2-1; the D match is possibly TRBD1 or TRBD2, with 5 bases aligned in each. In nucleotides, the sequence is TGCAGCGTTGTTCAGAGGGGACACAATGAGCAGTTCTTC. Its protein reads: CSVVQRGHNEQFF.